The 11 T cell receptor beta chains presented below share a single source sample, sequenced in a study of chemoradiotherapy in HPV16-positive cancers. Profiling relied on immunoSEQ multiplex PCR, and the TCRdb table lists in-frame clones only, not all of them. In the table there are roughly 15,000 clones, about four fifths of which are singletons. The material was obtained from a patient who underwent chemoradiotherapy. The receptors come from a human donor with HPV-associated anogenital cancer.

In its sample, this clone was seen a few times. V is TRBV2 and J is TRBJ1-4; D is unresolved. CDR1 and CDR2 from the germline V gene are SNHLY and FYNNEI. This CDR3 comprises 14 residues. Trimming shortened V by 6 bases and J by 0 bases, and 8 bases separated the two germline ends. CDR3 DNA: TGTGCCAGCAGCAGACTTGCAACTAATGAAAAACTGTTTTTT. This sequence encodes CASSRLATNEKLFF.

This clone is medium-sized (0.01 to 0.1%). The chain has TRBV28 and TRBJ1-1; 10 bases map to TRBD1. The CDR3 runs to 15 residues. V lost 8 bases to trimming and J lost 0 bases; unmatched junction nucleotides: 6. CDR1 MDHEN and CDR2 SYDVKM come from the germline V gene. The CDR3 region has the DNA TGTGCCAGCCACGGGACAGGGGACCTGAACACTGAAGCTTTCTTT. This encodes CASHGTGDLNTEAFF.

CDR3 amino acids: CASSFGPFDEQFF. The DNA of the CDR3 is TGTGCCAGCAGTTTTGGACCCTTCGATGAGCAGTTCTTC. This chain joins TRBV6-5 and TRBJ2-1; no reliable D call. The CDR3 has 13 amino acids. The V gene's germline CDR1 is MNHEY and CDR2 SVGAGI. The V gene lost 4 bases and the J gene lost 8 bases, with 12 bases spanning the gap.

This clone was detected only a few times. The DNA of the CDR3 is TGCGCCAGCAGCACTGGGGACAGCTCCCAAATTGGCGAGCAGTACTTC. As protein: CASSTGDSSQIGEQYF. The genes are TRBV4-3 and TRBJ2-7; TRBD1 agrees at 7 bases. The ends lost 5 bases at V and 6 bases at J; junction bases unmatched: 16. From germline, CDR1 is LGHNA and CDR2 YSLEER. CDR3 length: 16 amino acids.

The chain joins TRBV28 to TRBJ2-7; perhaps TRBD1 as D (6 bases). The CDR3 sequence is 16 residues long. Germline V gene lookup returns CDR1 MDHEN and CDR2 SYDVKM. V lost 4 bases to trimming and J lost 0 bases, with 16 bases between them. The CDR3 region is CASSSFGTTSSYEQYF. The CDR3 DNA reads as TGTGCCAGCAGTTCGTTCGGGACAACCAGCTCCTACGAGCAGTACTTC.

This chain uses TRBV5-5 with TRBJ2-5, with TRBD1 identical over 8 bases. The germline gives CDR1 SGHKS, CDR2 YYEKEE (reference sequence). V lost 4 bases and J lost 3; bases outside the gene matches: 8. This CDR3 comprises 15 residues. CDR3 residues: CASSVGTGREETQYF. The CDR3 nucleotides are TGTGCCAGCAGCGTGGGGACAGGCAGGGAAGAGACCCAGTACTTC.

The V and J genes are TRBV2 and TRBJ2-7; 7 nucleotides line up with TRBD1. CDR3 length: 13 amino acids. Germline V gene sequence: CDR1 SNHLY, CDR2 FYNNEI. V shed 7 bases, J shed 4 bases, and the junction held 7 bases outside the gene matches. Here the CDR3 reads CASIRTGLYEQYF. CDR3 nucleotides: TGTGCCAGCATCCGGACAGGATTGTACGAGCAGTACTTC. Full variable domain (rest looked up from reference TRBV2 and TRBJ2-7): EPEVTQTPSHQVTQMGQEVILRCVPISNHLYFYWYRQILGQKVEFLVSFYNNEISEKSEIFDDQFSVERPDGSNFTLKIRSTKLEDSAMYFCASIRTGLYEQYFGPGTRLTVT.

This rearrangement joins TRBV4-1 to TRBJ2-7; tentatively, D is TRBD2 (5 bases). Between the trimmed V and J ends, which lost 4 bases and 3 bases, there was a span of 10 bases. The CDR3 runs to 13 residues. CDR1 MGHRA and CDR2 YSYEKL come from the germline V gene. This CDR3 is CASSPDLDYEQYF. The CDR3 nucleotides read TGCGCCAGCAGCCCGGACTTAGACTACGAGCAGTACTTC.

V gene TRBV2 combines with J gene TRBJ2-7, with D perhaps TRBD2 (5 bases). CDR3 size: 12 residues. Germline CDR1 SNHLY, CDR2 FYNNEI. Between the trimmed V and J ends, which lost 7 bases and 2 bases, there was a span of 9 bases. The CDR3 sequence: CASIGEAYEQYF. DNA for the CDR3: TGTGCCAGCATCGGGGAAGCCTACGAGCAGTACTTC. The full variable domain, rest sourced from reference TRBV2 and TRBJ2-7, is EPEVTQTPSHQVTQMGQEVILRCVPISNHLYFYWYRQILGQKVEFLVSFYNNEISEKSEIFDDQFSVERPDGSNFTLKIRSTKLEDSAMYFCASIGEAYEQYFGPGTRLTVT.

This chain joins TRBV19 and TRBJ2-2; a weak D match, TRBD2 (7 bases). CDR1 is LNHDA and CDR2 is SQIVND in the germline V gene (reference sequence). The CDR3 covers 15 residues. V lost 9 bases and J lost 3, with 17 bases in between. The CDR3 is CASQHGGRDTGELFF. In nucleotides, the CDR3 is TGTGCCAGCCAGCACGGGGGGCGCGACACCGGGGAGCTGTTTTTT.

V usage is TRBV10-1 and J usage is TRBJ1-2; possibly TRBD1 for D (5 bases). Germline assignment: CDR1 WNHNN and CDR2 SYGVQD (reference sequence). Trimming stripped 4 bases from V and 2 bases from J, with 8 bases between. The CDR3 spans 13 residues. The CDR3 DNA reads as TGCGCCAGCAGTGCGGGACCCAACTATGGCTACACCTTC. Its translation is CASSAGPNYGYTF.